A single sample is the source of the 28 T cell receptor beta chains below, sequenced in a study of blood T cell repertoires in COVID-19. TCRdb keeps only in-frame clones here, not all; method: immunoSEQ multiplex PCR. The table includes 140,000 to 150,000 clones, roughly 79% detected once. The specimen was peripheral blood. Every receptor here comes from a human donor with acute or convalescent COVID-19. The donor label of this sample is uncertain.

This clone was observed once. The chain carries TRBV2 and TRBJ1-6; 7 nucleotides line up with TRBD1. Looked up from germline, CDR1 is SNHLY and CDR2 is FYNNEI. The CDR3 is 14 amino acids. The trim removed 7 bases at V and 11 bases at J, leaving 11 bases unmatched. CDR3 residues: CASTQGGDPAPLHF. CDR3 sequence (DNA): TGTGCCAGCACCCAGGGGGGAGATCCCGCACCCCTCCACTTT.

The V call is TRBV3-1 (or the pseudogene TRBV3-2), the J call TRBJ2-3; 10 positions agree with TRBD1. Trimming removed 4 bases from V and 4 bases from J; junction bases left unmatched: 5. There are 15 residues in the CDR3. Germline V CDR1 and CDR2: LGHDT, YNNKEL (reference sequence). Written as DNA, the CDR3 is TGTGCCAGCAGCCCTCCCGGGACAGGGGCAGATACGCAGTATTTT. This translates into CASSPPGTGADTQYF.

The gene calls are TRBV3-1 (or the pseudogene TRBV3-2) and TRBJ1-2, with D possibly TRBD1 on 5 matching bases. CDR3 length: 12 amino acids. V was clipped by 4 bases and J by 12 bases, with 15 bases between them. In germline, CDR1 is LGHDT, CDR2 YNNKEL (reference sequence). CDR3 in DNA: TGTGCCAGCAGCCCCGGGGACTGGCCCGACACCTTC. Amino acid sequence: CASSPGDWPDTF.

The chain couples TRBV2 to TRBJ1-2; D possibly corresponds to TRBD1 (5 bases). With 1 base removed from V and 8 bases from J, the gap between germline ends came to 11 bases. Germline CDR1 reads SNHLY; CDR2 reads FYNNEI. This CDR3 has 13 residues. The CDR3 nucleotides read TGTGCCAGCAGTGAAGACAGGAACTCGGGCTACACCTTC. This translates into CASSEDRNSGYTF.

CDR3 nucleotides: TGTGCCAGCAGCCCCCAGGGACAGGCCAACACTGAAGCTTTCTTT. Translated: CASSPQGQANTEAFF. This chain joins TRBV11-2 and TRBJ1-1; 8 bases align to TRBD1. There are 15 residues in the CDR3. V shed 5 bases and J 2 bases; nucleotides not matched to a gene: 7. Germline CDR1 reads SGHAT; CDR2 reads FQNNGV.

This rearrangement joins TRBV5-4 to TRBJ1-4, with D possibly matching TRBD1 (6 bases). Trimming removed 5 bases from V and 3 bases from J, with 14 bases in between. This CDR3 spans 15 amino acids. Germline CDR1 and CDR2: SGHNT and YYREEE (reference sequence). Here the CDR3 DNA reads TGTGCCAGCAGTGAGCAGGGGCTGGCTAATGAAAAACTGTTTTTT. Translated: CASSEQGLANEKLFF.

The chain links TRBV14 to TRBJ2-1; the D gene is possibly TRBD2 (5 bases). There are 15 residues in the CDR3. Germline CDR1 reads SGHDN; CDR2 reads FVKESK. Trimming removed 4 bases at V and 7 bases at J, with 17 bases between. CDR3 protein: CASSRRGPTYNEQFF. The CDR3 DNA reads TGTGCCAGCAGCCGTCGCGGGCCCACTTATAATGAGCAGTTCTTC.

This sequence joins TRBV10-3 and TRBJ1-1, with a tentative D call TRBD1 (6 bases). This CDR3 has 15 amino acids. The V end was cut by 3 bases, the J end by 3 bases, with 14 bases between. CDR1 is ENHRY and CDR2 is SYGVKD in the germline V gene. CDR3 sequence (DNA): TGTGCCATCAGTGACAGGGGAATAGGGGACACTGAAGCTTTCTTT. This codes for CAISDRGIGDTEAFF.

CDR3: CASSPEMPLSGNTIYF. CDR3 coding DNA: TGTGCCAGCAGTCCCGAGATGCCTCTCTCTGGAAACACCATATATTTT. The rearrangement joins TRBV27 to TRBJ1-3; D unclear. This CDR3 is 16 amino acids long. Trimming pared 5 bases from V and 0 bases from J, leaving 14 bases between. CDR1 MNHEY and CDR2 SMNVEV come from the germline V gene (reference sequence).

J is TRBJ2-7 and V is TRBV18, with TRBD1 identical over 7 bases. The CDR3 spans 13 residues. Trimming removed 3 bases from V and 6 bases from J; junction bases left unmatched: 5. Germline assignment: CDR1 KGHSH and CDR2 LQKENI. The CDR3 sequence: CASSPGQWAEQYF. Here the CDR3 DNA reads TGTGCCAGCTCACCGGGACAGTGGGCCGAGCAGTACTTC.

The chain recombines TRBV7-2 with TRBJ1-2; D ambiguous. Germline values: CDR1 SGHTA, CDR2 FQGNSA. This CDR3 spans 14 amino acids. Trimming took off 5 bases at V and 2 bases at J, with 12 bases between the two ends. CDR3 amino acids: CASSPRWLNYGYTF. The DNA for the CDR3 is TGTGCCAGCAGCCCCCGGTGGTTAAACTATGGCTACACCTTC.

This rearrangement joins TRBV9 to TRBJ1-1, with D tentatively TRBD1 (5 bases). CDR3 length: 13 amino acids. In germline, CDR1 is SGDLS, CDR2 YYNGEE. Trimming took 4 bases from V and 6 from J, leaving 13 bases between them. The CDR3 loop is CASSQGGLAEAFF. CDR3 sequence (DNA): TGTGCCAGCAGCCAGGGAGGGTTGGCTGAAGCTTTCTTT.

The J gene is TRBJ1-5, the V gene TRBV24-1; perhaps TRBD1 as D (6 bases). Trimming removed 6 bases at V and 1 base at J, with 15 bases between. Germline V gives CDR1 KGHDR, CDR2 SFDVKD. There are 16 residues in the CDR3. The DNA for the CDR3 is TGTGCCACCAGTACAGGGTTAGGATCGAGCAATCAGCCCCAGCATTTT. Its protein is CATSTGLGSSNQPQHF.

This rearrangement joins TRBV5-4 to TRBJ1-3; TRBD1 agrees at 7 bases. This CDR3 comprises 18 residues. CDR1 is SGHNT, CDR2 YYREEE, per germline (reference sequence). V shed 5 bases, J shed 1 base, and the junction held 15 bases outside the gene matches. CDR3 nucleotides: TGTGCCAGCAGACAAACTCCCGGGACAGCAGATTCTGGAAACACCATATATTTT. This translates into CASRQTPGTADSGNTIYF.

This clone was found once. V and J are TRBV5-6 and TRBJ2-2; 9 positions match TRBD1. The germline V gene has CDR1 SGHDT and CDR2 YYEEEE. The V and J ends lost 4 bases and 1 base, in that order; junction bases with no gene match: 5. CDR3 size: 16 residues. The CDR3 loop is CASSGTGGENTGELFF. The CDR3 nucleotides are TGTGCCAGCAGCGGCACAGGGGGCGAGAACACCGGGGAGCTGTTTTTT. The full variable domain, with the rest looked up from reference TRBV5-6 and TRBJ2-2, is DAGVTQSPTHLIKTRGQQVTLRCSPKSGHDTVSWYQQALGQGPQFIFQYYEEEERQRGNFPDRFSGHQFPNYSSELNVNALLLGDSALYLCASSGTGGENTGELFFGEGSRLTVL.

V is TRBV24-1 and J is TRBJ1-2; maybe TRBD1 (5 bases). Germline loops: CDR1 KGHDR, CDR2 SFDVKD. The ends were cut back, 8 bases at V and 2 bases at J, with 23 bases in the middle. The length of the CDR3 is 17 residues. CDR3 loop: CATKWALGGIVNYGYTF. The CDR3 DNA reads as TGTGCCACCAAGTGGGCTCTGGGGGGTATCGTGAACTATGGCTACACCTTC.

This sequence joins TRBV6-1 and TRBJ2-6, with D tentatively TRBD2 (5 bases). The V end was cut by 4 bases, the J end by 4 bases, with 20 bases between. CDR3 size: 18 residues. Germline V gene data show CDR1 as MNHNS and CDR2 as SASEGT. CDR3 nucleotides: TGTGCCAGCAGTGCCCTCCCTCCCACGGGATCAGGGGCCAACGTCCTGACTTTC. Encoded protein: CASSALPPTGSGANVLTF.

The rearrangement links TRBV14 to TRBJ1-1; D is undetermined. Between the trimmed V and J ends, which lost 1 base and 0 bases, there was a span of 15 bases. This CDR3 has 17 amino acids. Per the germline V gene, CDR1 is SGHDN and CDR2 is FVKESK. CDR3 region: CASSQGEGRVVNTEAFF. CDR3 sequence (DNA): TGTGCCAGCAGCCAAGGAGAGGGAAGGGTGGTGAACACTGAAGCTTTCTTT.

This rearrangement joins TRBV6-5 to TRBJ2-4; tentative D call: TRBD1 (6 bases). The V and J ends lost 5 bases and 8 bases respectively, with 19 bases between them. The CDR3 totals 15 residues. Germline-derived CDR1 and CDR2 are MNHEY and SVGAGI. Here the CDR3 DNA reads TGTGCCAGCAGTCCCAAGCAGGGGTCCGTAGACATTCAGTACTTC. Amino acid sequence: CASSPKQGSVDIQYF.

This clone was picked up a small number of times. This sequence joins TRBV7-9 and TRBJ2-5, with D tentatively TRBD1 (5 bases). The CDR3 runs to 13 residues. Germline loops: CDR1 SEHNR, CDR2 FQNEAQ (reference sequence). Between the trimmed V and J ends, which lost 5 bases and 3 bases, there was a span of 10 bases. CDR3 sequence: CASSRIGEETQYF. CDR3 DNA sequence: TGTGCCAGCAGCCGAATAGGGGAAGAGACCCAGTACTTC.

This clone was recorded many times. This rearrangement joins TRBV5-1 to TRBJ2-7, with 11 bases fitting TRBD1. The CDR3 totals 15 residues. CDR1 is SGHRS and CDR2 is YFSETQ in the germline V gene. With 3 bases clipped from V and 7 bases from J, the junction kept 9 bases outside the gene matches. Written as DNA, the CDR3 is TGCGCCAGCAGCTCCTCCGGGACAGGGGGAACTGAGCAGTACTTC. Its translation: CASSSSGTGGTEQYF. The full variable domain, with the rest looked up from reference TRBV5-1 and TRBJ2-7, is KAGVTQTPRYLIKTRGQQVTLSCSPISGHRSVSWYQQTPGQGLQFLFEYFSETQRNKGNFPGRFSGRQFSNSRSEMNVSTLELGDSALYLCASSSSGTGGTEQYFGPGTRLTVT.

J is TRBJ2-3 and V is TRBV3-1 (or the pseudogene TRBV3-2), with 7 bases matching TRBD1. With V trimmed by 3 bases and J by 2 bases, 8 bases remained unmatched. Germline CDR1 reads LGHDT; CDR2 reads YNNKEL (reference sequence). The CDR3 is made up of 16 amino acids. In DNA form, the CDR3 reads TGTGCCAGCAGCCAGTCCGGGACAGCCCCCACAGATACGCAGTATTTT. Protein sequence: CASSQSGTAPTDTQYF.

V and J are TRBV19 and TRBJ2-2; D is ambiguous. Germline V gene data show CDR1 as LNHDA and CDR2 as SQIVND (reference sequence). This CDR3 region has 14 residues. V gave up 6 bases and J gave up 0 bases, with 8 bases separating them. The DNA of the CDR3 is TGTGCCAGTAGCCCCCTATCGAACACCGGGGAGCTGTTTTTT. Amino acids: CASSPLSNTGELFF.

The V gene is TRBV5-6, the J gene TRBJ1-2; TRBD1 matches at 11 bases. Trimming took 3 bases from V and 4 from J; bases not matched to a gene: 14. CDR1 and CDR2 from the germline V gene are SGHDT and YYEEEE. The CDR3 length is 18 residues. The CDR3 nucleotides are TGTGCCAGCAGCTCCTGGACAGGGGGCCCTAAGGCGTCCTATGGCTACACCTTC. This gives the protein CASSSWTGGPKASYGYTF.

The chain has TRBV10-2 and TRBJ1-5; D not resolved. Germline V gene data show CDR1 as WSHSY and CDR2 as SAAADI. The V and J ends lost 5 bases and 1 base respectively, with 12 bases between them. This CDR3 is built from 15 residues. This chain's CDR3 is CASSWGGESNQPQHF. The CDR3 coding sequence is TGCGCCAGCAGTTGGGGAGGAGAAAGCAATCAGCCCCAGCATTTT.

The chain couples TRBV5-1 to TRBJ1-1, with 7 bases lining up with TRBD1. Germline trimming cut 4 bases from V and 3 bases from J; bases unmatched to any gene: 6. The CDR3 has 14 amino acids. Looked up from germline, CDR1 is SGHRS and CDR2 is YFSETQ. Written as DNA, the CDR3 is TGCGCCAGCAGCCCCCCGGGACAGTACACTGAAGCTTTCTTT. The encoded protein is CASSPPGQYTEAFF.

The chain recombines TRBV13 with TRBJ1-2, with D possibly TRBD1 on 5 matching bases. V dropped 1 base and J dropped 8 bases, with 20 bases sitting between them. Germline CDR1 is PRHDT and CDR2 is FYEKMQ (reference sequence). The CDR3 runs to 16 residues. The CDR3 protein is CASSLAGSRGLLGYTF. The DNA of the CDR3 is TGTGCCAGCAGCTTAGCCGGAAGTAGGGGCCTTTTAGGCTACACCTTC.

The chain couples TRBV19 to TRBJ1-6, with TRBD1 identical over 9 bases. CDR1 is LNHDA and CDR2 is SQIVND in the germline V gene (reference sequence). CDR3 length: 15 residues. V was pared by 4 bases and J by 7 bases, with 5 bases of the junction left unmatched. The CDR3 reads CASSTGQGQNSPLHF. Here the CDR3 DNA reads TGTGCCAGTAGTACAGGACAGGGGCAGAATTCACCCCTCCACTTT.